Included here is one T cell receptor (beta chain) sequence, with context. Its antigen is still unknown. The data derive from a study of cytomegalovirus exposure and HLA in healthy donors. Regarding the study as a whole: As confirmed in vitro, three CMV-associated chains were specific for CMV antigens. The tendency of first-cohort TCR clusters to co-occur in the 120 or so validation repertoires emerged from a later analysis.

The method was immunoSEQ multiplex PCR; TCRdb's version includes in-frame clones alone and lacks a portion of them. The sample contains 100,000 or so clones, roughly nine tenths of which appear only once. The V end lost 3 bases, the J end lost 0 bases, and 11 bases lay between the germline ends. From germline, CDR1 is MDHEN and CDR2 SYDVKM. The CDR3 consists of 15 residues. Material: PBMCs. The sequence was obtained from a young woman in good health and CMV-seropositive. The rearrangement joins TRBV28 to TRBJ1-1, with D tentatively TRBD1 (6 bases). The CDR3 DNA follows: TGTGCCAGCAGTTTCACAGGGAGTATGAACACTGAAGCTTTCTTT. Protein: CASSFTGSMNTEAFF. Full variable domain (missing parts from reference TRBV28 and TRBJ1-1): DVKVTQSSRYLVKRTGEKVFLECVQDMDHENMFWYRQDPGLGLRLIYFSYDVKMKEKGDIPEGYSVSREKKERFSLILESASTNQTSMYLCASSFTGSMNTEAFFGQGTRLTVV.